A single sample gave rise to the 21 T cell receptor beta chains below, sequenced in a study of T-cell memory formation after mild COVID-19. MiXCR, applied by TCRdb to the 5' RACE reads, yields one record per CDR3 protein. The sample shows 250,000 to 300,000 distinct CDR3 sequences, approximately 19% of them seen only once. Sample: PBMCs or a T cell subset sorted from them (not recorded which). Source of these receptors: a man younger than 30 who had mild COVID-19 (a few samples of this study predate the infection). Cell type and time point are not known.

This clonotype was seen a few times. The chain uses TRBV20-1 and TRBJ2-3; D gene uncertain. Germline V gene data show CDR1 as DFQATT and CDR2 as SNEGSKA (reference sequence). The CDR3 is 11 amino acids. The germline V and J ends were trimmed by 8 bases and 3 bases, with 9 bases remaining between them. This chain's CDR3 is CSCRPTDTQYF. CDR3 DNA: TGCAGTTGCCGGCCGACAGATACGCAGTATTTT.

This clonotype was counted only a few times. A much more abundant neighbour one base away suggests this may be a read error. V gene TRBV4-1 combines with J gene TRBJ2-6; D might be TRBD2 (6 bases). CDR3 length: 17 amino acids. V was cut by 6 bases and J by 0 bases, with 15 bases left in between. The V gene's germline CDR1 is MGHRA and CDR2 YSYEKL. Here the CDR3 DNA reads TGCGCCAGCAGGGGGGACTGCTACTTCTCTGGGGCCAACGTCCTGACTTTC. Translated: CASRGDCYFSGANVLTF.

This clonotype has at least ten counts. This sequence joins TRBV4-3 and TRBJ1-1; a possible D gene is TRBD1 (5 bases). There are 13 residues in the CDR3. Germline V lookup: CDR1 LGHNA, CDR2 YSLEER. V was pared by 0 bases and J by 11 bases, with 13 bases between. This CDR3 reads CASSQEEYRPAFF. CDR3 in DNA: TGCGCCAGCAGCCAAGAGGAGTACAGGCCCGCTTTCTTT.

The J gene is TRBJ1-1, the V gene TRBV3-1, with TRBD1 as a possible D gene (6 bases). The germline CDR1 and CDR2 sequences are LGHDT and YNNKEL (reference sequence). The CDR3 has 13 amino acids. Trimming left V 1 base short and J 8 bases short, with 11 bases between. CDR3: CASSQVQGREAFF. The DNA for the CDR3 is TGTGCCAGCAGCCAAGTCCAGGGGCGGGAAGCTTTCTTT.

This clonotype was detected a few times. This chain connects TRBV12-3 or TRBV12-4 to TRBJ2-3; weak D call: TRBD2 (6 bases). Trimming left V 2 bases short and J 6 bases short, with 6 bases between. The CDR3 has 12 amino acids. CDR3 loop: CASSLLADTQYF. The CDR3, as DNA: TGTGCCAGCAGTTTACTAGCGGATACGCAGTATTTT.

This clonotype was picked up a small number of times. CDR3 sequence (DNA): TGTGCCAGCAGCTCTTTTTCAGGGACGGCTAATGAAAAACTGTTTTTT. It encodes CASSSFSGTANEKLFF. The rearrangement uses TRBV7-9 and TRBJ1-4; possibly TRBD1 for D (5 bases). Germline values: CDR1 SEHNR, CDR2 FQNEAQ (reference sequence). This CDR3 has 16 amino acids. Trimming pared 4 bases from V and 3 bases from J, leaving 15 bases between.

This clonotype has a handful of counts. This chain uses TRBV4-2 with TRBJ1-6, with D perhaps matching TRBD1 (5 bases). The CDR3 runs 17 residues. The V and J ends lost 6 bases and 0 bases respectively, with 15 bases between them. Germline V gives CDR1 LGHNA, CDR2 YNFKEQ. The chain's CDR3 is CASRGQTRSSYNSPLHF. In DNA, the CDR3 is TGTGCCAGCAGGGGGCAGACTAGGAGCTCCTATAATTCACCCCTCCACTTT.

The rearrangement joins TRBV5-1 to TRBJ2-3; D gene uncertain. Germline loops: CDR1 SGHRS, CDR2 YFSETQ. There are 14 residues in the CDR3. The V gene lost 7 bases and the J gene lost 5 bases, with 17 bases spanning the gap. The CDR3 DNA reads TGCGCCAGCCGCCCGAGGTTGGAAAGAGATACGCAGTATTTT. It codes for CASRPRLERDTQYF.

The chain links TRBV6-4 to TRBJ1-1, with 7 bases aligning to TRBD1. The CDR3 consists of 14 residues. J was trimmed by 6 bases and V by 3 bases; bases with no gene match: 7. CDR1 and CDR2 (germline): MRHNA, SNTAGT. CDR3 coding DNA: TGTGCCAGCAGTGAGAGGGGGCGCATGGCTGAAGCTTTCTTT. Amino acids: CASSERGRMAEAFF.

The CDR3 nucleotides are TGTGCCAGCAGCCAAGTATCGGGACAGTTCGAGACCCAGTACTTC. This encodes CASSQVSGQFETQYF. The chain couples TRBV7-9 to TRBJ2-5; 7 nucleotides align to TRBD1. Trimming took 5 bases from V and 5 from J; bases not matched to a gene: 11. The CDR3 has 15 amino acids. Germline assignment: CDR1 SEHNR and CDR2 FQNEAQ (reference sequence). The variable domain in full, with the rest retrieved from reference TRBV7-9 and TRBJ2-5, is DTGVSQNPRHKITKRGQNVTFRCDPISEHNRLYWYRQTLGQGPEFLTYFQNEAQLEKSRLLSDRFSAERPKGSFSTLEIQRTEQGDSAMYLCASSQVSGQFETQYFGPGTRLLVL.

This clonotype was recorded a few times. The rearrangement uses TRBV6-5 and TRBJ2-2; no definite D call. Germline CDR1 reads MNHEY; CDR2 reads SVGAGI. This CDR3 is 14 amino acids long. Between the trimmed V and J ends, which lost 5 bases and 5 bases, there was a span of 12 bases. The CDR3: CASSPGFMTGELFF. CDR3 nucleotide sequence: TGTGCCAGCAGTCCGGGCTTCATGACCGGGGAGCTGTTTTTT.

V gene TRBV12-3 or TRBV12-4 combines with J gene TRBJ2-7; perhaps TRBD1 as D (7 bases). Trimming removed 1 base from V and 2 bases from J, with 12 bases in between. The CDR3 consists of 15 residues. The CDR3 DNA reads TGTGCCAGCAGTTTAGGGCAGGGGGGTACCTACGAGCAGTACTTC. Translated: CASSLGQGGTYEQYF.

The chain uses TRBV7-8 and TRBJ2-3, with TRBD2 matching 10 bases. The CDR3 runs 17 residues. Germline V gene lookup returns CDR1 SGHVS and CDR2 FQNEAQ. The V segment lost 2 bases and the J segment 2 bases; nucleotides outside the gene matches: 7. The CDR3 reads CASSLLGSGGYTDTQYF. CDR3 nucleotides: TGTGCCAGCAGCTTATTGGGTAGCGGGGGGTACACAGATACGCAGTATTTT.

This chain uses TRBV20-1 with TRBJ2-3; 8 bases are shared with TRBD2. The germline CDR1 and CDR2 sequences are DFQATT and SNEGSKA (reference sequence). CDR3 size: 16 residues. The J segment lost 1 base and the V segment lost 5 bases, leaving 11 bases of the junction unmatched. The CDR3 loop reads CSAPQGWRGGTDTQYF. The CDR3 DNA is TGCAGTGCTCCCCAAGGGTGGCGGGGGGGCACAGATACGCAGTATTTT.

There are a few counts of this clonotype. This chain uses TRBV2 with TRBJ2-3; a weak D match, TRBD1 (7 bases). Germline CDR1 reads SNHLY; CDR2 reads FYNNEI. V was trimmed by 7 bases and J by 6 bases, leaving 20 bases between them. CDR3 length: 15 amino acids. CDR3 sequence: CASIQPGGPRDTQYF. CDR3 DNA sequence: TGTGCCAGCATTCAGCCAGGGGGGCCTCGGGATACGCAGTATTTT.

The V and J genes are TRBV7-2 and TRBJ2-3; TRBD2 might be the D (6 bases). With 5 bases removed from V and 7 bases from J, the gap between germline ends came to 13 bases. This CDR3 is 13 amino acids long. CDR1 and CDR2 from the germline V gene are SGHTA and FQGNSA. The CDR3 DNA follows: TGTGCCAGCAGCGGCGGGGATAAATATACGCAGTATTTT. This translates into CASSGGDKYTQYF.

V usage is TRBV7-2 and J usage is TRBJ1-2; no reliable D call. Deletions cut 1 base from V and 2 bases from J, with 11 bases between. Per the germline V gene, CDR1 is SGHTA and CDR2 is FQGNSA. The CDR3 runs to 15 residues. The CDR3: CASSLVTGTNYGYTF. CDR3 DNA: TGTGCCAGCAGCTTAGTAACGGGAACGAACTATGGCTACACCTTC.

V usage is TRBV9 and J usage is TRBJ2-7; possibly TRBD2 for D (5 bases). The V end lost 0 bases, the J end lost 7 bases, and 17 bases lay between the germline ends. There are 15 residues in the CDR3. The germline CDR1 and CDR2 sequences are SGDLS and YYNGEE. This CDR3 is CASSVDGLISEEQYF. The CDR3 region has the DNA TGTGCCAGCAGCGTAGACGGCCTAATTAGCGAAGAGCAGTACTTC.

The rearrangement uses TRBV27 and TRBJ2-7, with 10 bases lining up with TRBD1. There are 15 residues in the CDR3. V shed 5 bases, J shed 7 bases, and the junction held 11 bases outside the gene matches. The V gene's germline CDR1 is MNHEY and CDR2 SMNVEV (reference sequence). CDR3 protein: CASSRPGTGVWEQYF. CDR3 DNA: TGTGCCAGCAGTCGTCCCGGGACAGGGGTTTGGGAGCAGTACTTC.

The chain couples TRBV25-1 to TRBJ1-2; weak D call: TRBD1 (6 bases). The V end was cut by 10 bases, the J end by 3 bases, with 18 bases between. Germline CDR1 is MGHDK and CDR2 is SYGVNS. This CDR3 contains 14 residues. CDR3 region: CATQPQGNDYGYTF. The DNA for the CDR3 is TGTGCCACCCAACCCCAGGGGAACGACTATGGCTACACCTTC.

Only a few counts were recorded for this clonotype. V gene TRBV7-8 combines with J gene TRBJ2-1, with 8 nucleotides matching TRBD2. The CDR3 runs to 16 residues. The V gene's germline CDR1 is SGHVS and CDR2 FQNEAQ. J was trimmed by 9 bases and V by 1 base; bases with no gene match: 11. This chain's CDR3 is CASSLGTSGTKSEQFF. The CDR3 DNA reads as TGTGCCAGCAGCTTAGGAACTAGCGGTACGAAGAGTGAGCAGTTCTTC. Full variable domain (missing parts from reference TRBV7-8 and TRBJ2-1): GAGVSQSPRYKVAKRGQDVALRCDPISGHVSLFWYQQALGQGPEFLTYFQNEAQLDKSGLPSDRFFAERPEGSVSTLKIQRTQQEDSAVYLCASSLGTSGTKSEQFFGPGTRLTVL.